These T cell receptor beta chains were read from a single sample in a study of a mutant IDH1 vaccine in newly diagnosed glioma. TCRdb keeps only in-frame clones here, not all; method: immunoSEQ multiplex PCR. Found here are over 55,000 clones, roughly 79% of them singletons; the top ten hold roughly 5.2%. These receptors have no known antigen. The sequencing used PBMCs, collected from a glioma patient whose treatment included an IDH1 peptide vaccine. Receptor source: a man aged 40-49 years with glioma. Each CDR3 is given with its conserved first and last residue.

V,J,CDR3
TRBV4-2,TRBJ1-3,CASSQERSELSGNTIYF
TRBV10-3,TRBJ2-5,CAISQTSGGETQYF
TRBV5-4,TRBJ1-1,CASSFYTEAFF
TRBV28,TRBJ1-4,CASTMGLNEKLFF
TRBV6-6,TRBJ2-7,CASSYPDRSHEQYF
TRBV4-3,TRBJ2-7,CASSQVNRGGNSSYEQYF
TRBV4-3,TRBJ1-2,CASSQDEGILYGYTF
TRBV6-5,TRBJ1-1,CASSPRDRGNTEAFF
TRBV18,TRBJ2-7,CASSPGGSEEQYF
TRBV7-2,TRBJ1-2,CASSLFTGGGYTF
TRBV7-2,TRBJ1-3,CASSLGLWGQANGNTIYF
TRBV2,TRBJ2-7,CASSEDRGYEQYF
TRBV7-6,TRBJ2-7,CASSLAAFPSYEQYF
TRBV5-5,TRBJ1-1,CASSLGAVNTEAFF
TRBV7-2,TRBJ2-2,CASSLVGGQGYTGELFF
TRBV15,TRBJ2-2,CATSRHPGGELFF
TRBV6-1,TRBJ1-2,CASSEMGRLGYGYTF
TRBV18,TRBJ2-5,CASSQGTQETQYF
TRBV7-8,TRBJ2-3,CASSTSVGQGGRLDTQYF
TRBV6-4,TRBJ2-3,CASSDKAGAKGDTQYF
TRBV11-3,TRBJ2-5,CASSFGGSRETQYF
TRBV7-2,TRBJ2-2,CASRRKAIFTGDAGELFF
TRBV28,TRBJ1-4,CASRGRGTGLTNEKLFF
TRBV28,TRBJ1-1,CASSLDRAVTEAFF
TRBV9,TRBJ2-2,CASGVANTGELFF
TRBV6-5,TRBJ2-6,CASSYYNTANVLTF
TRBV10-3,TRBJ2-5,CASRTGETQYF
TRBV9,TRBJ1-2,CASSVQAGVREGYTF
TRBV9,TRBJ1-1,CASSAGHAVGTEAFF
TRBV11-2,TRBJ2-6,CASSFDPSSSSGANVLTF
TRBV10-3,TRBJ1-4,CAIAGDSGVNEKLFF
TRBV19,TRBJ2-7,CASSTGTGGYEQYF
TRBV5-5,TRBJ2-3,CASHHRWGGTDTQYF
TRBV10-3,TRBJ2-7,CAISGGGTGKGEQYF
TRBV27,TRBJ1-1,CASSLGQVRSEAFF
TRBV5-1,TRBJ1-1,CASSGGTVGMNTEAFF
TRBV6-1,TRBJ2-7,CASSERAPGEQYF
TRBV4-2,TRBJ1-5,CASSQEGDQPQHF
TRBV29-1,TRBJ1-2,CSVSRDEGYTF
TRBV28,TRBJ1-5,CASSQTPQPQHF
TRBV7-2,TRBJ2-1,CASSLGLAGYNEQFF
TRBV10-3,TRBJ2-1,CAISEQGNRGGRFRNEQFF
TRBV19,TRBJ2-3,CASSLSGRSDTQYF
TRBV27,TRBJ1-5,CASRPLGGNQPQHF
TRBV6-5,TRBJ2-7,CASRPSRTSYEQYF
TRBV2,TRBJ1-5,CASSRTRTGDINQPQHF
TRBV30,TRBJ1-5,CAFGQGAQPQHF
TRBV4-2,TRBJ1-1,CASSQRRGIDRITEAFF